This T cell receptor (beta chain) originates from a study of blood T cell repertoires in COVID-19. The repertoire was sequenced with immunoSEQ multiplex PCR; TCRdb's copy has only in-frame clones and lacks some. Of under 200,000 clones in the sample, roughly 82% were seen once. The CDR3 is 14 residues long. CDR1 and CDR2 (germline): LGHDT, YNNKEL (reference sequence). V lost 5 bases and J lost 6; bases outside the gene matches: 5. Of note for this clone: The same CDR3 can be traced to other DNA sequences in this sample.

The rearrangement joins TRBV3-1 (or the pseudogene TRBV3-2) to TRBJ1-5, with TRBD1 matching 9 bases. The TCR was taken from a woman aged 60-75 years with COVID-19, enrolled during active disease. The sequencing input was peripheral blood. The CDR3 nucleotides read TGTGCCAGCAGCGCGGGACAGGGAGGTCAGCCCCAGCATTTT. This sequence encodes CASSAGQGGQPQHF.